A selection of T cell receptor beta chains follows, all from one sample in a study of blood T cell repertoires in COVID-19. TCRdb's copy holds only in-frame clones and misses some; the assay was immunoSEQ multiplex PCR. Seen here are 80,000 to 95,000 clones, around 85% observed once, and the top ten hold roughly 37%. Sequencing was performed on peripheral blood. All receptors derive from a man at least 80 years old with acute or convalescent COVID-19. Each CDR3 is given with its conserved first and last residue. Each record gives: D gene, clone size, V gene, J gene, CDR3 DNA, CDR3 protein. The D gene is left open where the match is weak. Expanded clones get a size class; other rows say once, few or many, or leave the size out.

-	-	TRBV19	TRBJ1-2	TGTGCCAGTAGTATAAGGTGGGAAGGCAGGGGCCTTAACTATGGCTACACCTTC	CASSIRWEGRGLNYGYTF
TRBD2	-	TRBV19	TRBJ2-5	TGTGCCAGTAGAAAGGGACTAGCGGGAGCAGAGACCCAGTACTTC	CASRKGLAGAETQYF
TRBD2	-	TRBV7-8	TRBJ2-5	TGTGCCAGCAGCTTTGGCGGGGGGGAGAGGGAGACCCAGTACTTC	CASSFGGGERETQYF
TRBD1	-	TRBV7-3	TRBJ1-1	TGTGCCAGCAGCCAAGGGGGCGCGGGTACTGAAGCTTTCTTT	CASSQGGAGTEAFF
TRBD1	-	TRBV19	TRBJ1-5	TGTGCCACCCTTGCCGGGACAGGGGGCATTCAGCCCCAGCATTTT	CATLAGTGGIQPQHF
-	-	TRBV10-2	TRBJ2-5	TGCGCCAGCAGACCCGGACAGATAGAAGAGACCCAGTACTTC	CASRPGQIEETQYF
TRBD2	-	TRBV6-5	TRBJ2-1	TGTGCCAGCAGTTTAAGCGGGAGTTACAATGAGCAGTTCTTC	CASSLSGSYNEQFF
TRBD1	few	TRBV19	TRBJ1-5	TGTGCCAGTAGTATTTACAGGGGTGGCAATCAGCCCCAGCATTTT	CASSIYRGGNQPQHF
-	-	TRBV5-1	TRBJ1-3	TGCGCCAGCAGCTTACAGGGAAATTGGCCTGGAAACACCATATATTTT	CASSLQGNWPGNTIYF
-	-	TRBV2	TRBJ1-2	TGTGCCAGCAGTGAAAACTCGCCTGATAACTATGGCTACACCTTC	CASSENSPDNYGYTF
-	few	TRBV5-5	TRBJ1-5	TGTGCCAGCAGCTTAGGTGGCAGGCCGAGCAATCAGCCCCAGCATTTT	CASSLGGRPSNQPQHF
-	-	TRBV28	TRBJ1-1	TGTGCCAGCAGTAACTTAGGAGGGGCTAGAGCTGAAGCTTTCTTT	CASSNLGGARAEAFF
-	few	TRBV15	TRBJ1-5	TGTGCCACCAGCAGGGCGCAGGGCCCATCAGAACAGCCCCAGCATTTT	CATSRAQGPSEQPQHF
-	-	TRBV5-1	TRBJ1-1	TGCGCCAGCAGCTTGGACGGACAGATCAACACTGAAGCTTTCTTT	CASSLDGQINTEAFF
-	-	TRBV29-1	TRBJ1-1	TGCAGCGCCCGGGGGGGGAACACTGAAGCTTTCTTT	CSARGGNTEAFF
-	-	TRBV5-1	TRBJ2-3	TGCGCCAGCAGCTTGGACCCTAGGCGGGTTAGCACAGATACGCAGTATTTT	CASSLDPRRVSTDTQYF
-	-	TRBV6-6	TRBJ2-2	TGTGCCAGCAGTTACTACCCGACAGCGAACACCGGGGAGCTGTTTTTT	CASSYYPTANTGELFF
TRBD1	once	TRBV2	TRBJ1-2	TGTGCCAGCATTGGGACAGGGAGGAGGGGTGGCTACACCTTC	CASIGTGRRGGYTF
-	once	TRBV5-5	TRBJ1-6	TGTGCCAGCGCACCCACGGGTCGGCAGTTTAATTCACCCCTCCACTTT	CASAPTGRQFNSPLHF
-	-	TRBV14	TRBJ1-4	TGTGCCAGCAGCCAAGGTGACAGAACTAATGAAAAACTGTTTTTT	CASSQGDRTNEKLFF
-	-	TRBV30	TRBJ2-7	TGTGCCTGGAGTGCTGGAAGAGGGCAGTACTTC	CAWSAGRGQYF
-	-	TRBV19	TRBJ1-5	TGTGCCAGTAGTATACGAGGGCAGCCCCAGCATTTT	CASSIRGQPQHF
-	-	TRBV6-5	TRBJ1-3	TGTGCCAGCAGTTGGGGCAGCACCGTCTCTGGAAACACCATATATTTT	CASSWGSTVSGNTIYF
TRBD1	few	TRBV3-1/TRBV3-2	TRBJ2-7	TGTGCCAGCAGAATGGGACAGGGGGTCAGCGAGCAGTACTTC	CASRMGQGVSEQYF
TRBD2	few	TRBV3-1/TRBV3-2	TRBJ2-7	TGTGCCAGCAGCCACGGACTAGCGGTCTCCTACGAGCAGTACTTC	CASSHGLAVSYEQYF
TRBD2	-	TRBV7-9	TRBJ2-6	TGTGCCAGCAGCCCCGGTGGGAGGGTTCGGGGGGCCAACGTCCTGACTTTC	CASSPGGRVRGANVLTF
-	-	TRBV7-2	TRBJ1-2	TGTGCCAGCAGCTTAGTTCCAGACTATGGCTACACCTTC	CASSLVPDYGYTF
-	-	TRBV5-4	TRBJ1-5	TGTGCCAGCAGCTTGCGCGGGGGGGGCCAGCCCCAGCATTTT	CASSLRGGGQPQHF
-	-	TRBV3-1/TRBV3-2	TRBJ2-7	TGTGCCAGCAGCCAAGGTTCGGGAGTTGGCGAGCAGTACTTC	CASSQGSGVGEQYF
-	-	TRBV27	TRBJ2-2	TGTGCCAGCAGCCCCGGGACTGTAAACACCGGGGAGCTGTTTTTT	CASSPGTVNTGELFF
TRBD2	-	TRBV5-1	TRBJ2-3	TGCGCCAGCAGCTCCCCGGGACTAGAGGCAGATACGCAGTATTTT	CASSSPGLEADTQYF
-	-	TRBV28	TRBJ1-4	TGTGCCACGGGGGTCCTTTGGGAAAAACTGTTTTTT	CATGVLWEKLFF
TRBD1	-	TRBV6-5	TRBJ1-5	TGTGCCAGCAGTCGGCAGGGGGGTGACCAGCCCCAGCATTTT	CASSRQGGDQPQHF
-	-	TRBV30	TRBJ1-1	TGTGCCTGGAGTGTACGTGACATTGTCCCTGAAGCTTTCTTT	CAWSVRDIVPEAFF
TRBD2	-	TRBV10-3	TRBJ2-1	TGTGCCATCAGTGAGTTTTGGGGACTAGCGGGAGGGACCCTGAACAATGAGCAGTTCTTC	CAISEFWGLAGGTLNNEQFF
TRBD2	-	TRBV5-1	TRBJ2-3	TGCGCCAGCAGCTTCTTAGCGGGAACCAGCACAGATACGCAGTATTTT	CASSFLAGTSTDTQYF
-	-	TRBV20-1	TRBJ2-5	TGCAGTGCTGAGGGCCGTGAGACCCAGTACTTC	CSAEGRETQYF